A single sample gave rise to the 10 T cell receptor beta chains below, sequenced in a study of T cells after yellow fever vaccination (dated by TCRdb to between 2017 and 2020). The sample's treatment or condition label, in plain terms: live attenuated yellow fever vaccine strain. The library was built by means of 5' RACE. The reads were generated on an Illumina HiSeq 2500. TCRdb itself trimmed the public reads at Q25 with fastp, ran MiXCR and retained productive beta chains. Each CDR3 protein gets just one entry, which takes the most common genes and DNA from the rows behind it. Within this sample are some 100,000 distinct CDR3 sequences, with about 7% of them counted one time only. The top ten hold approximately 3% of the sample. This specimen consisted of CD4+ T cells sorted from PBMCs, obtained roughly seven weeks after the first yellow fever vaccination. The receptors were sampled from a man aged 18-30 years who received the YFV17D yellow fever vaccine.

This clonotype was detected ten times or more. This chain links TRBV20-1 with TRBJ1-2; maybe TRBD1 (6 bases). Germline V gene sequence: CDR1 DFQATT, CDR2 SNEGSKA (reference sequence). Trimming took off 0 bases at V and 6 bases at J, with 14 bases between the two ends. The CDR3 runs 14 residues. CDR3 coding DNA: TGCAGTGCTAGAGAAACAGGGAGGGAGAATGGCTACACCTTC. It translates to CSARETGRENGYTF.

This clonotype has ten or more counts. The V gene is TRBV5-1, the J gene TRBJ2-3; no clear D. The ends were cut back, 1 base at V and 0 bases at J, with 12 bases in the middle. The CDR3 contains 16 residues. Germline CDR1 reads SGHRS; CDR2 reads YFSETQ. CDR3 nucleotides: TGCGCCAGCAGCTTGTTTACGGCATCTAGCACAGATACGCAGTATTTT. Translated: CASSLFTASSTDTQYF.

This clonotype was observed once. The V and J genes are TRBV7-2 and TRBJ2-5; TRBD2 is a possible D gene (6 bases). The V gene lost 4 bases and the J gene lost 6 bases, with 12 bases spanning the gap. Germline V gene data show CDR1 as SGHTA and CDR2 as FQGNSA. CDR3 length: 13 amino acids. The CDR3: CASSSAGSKTQYF. The CDR3 DNA reads TGTGCCAGCAGCTCGGCGGGGTCTAAGACCCAGTACTTC.

This chain joins TRBV5-1 and TRBJ2-7; tentatively, D is TRBD1 (6 bases). Germline V gene sequence: CDR1 SGHRS, CDR2 YFSETQ. Trimming left V 0 bases short and J 3 bases short, with 10 bases between. The CDR3 length is 14 residues. CDR3 in amino acids: CASSLETGLYEQYF. In DNA form, the CDR3 reads TGCGCCAGCAGCTTGGAAACAGGGCTCTACGAGCAGTACTTC.

This clonotype was observed at least ten times. The chain couples TRBV2 to TRBJ2-7, with TRBD1 as a possible D gene (5 bases). This CDR3 has 12 residues. V was trimmed by 2 bases and J by 3 bases, leaving 5 bases between them. Germline V gives CDR1 SNHLY, CDR2 FYNNEI. This CDR3 reads CASSEQGYEQYF. CDR3 DNA sequence: TGTGCCAGCAGTGAACAGGGCTACGAGCAGTACTTC.

This clonotype was counted many times. The J gene is TRBJ2-5, the V gene TRBV25-1, with 8 bases that match TRBD2. Germline-derived CDR1 and CDR2 are MGHDK and SYGVNS. V gave up 5 bases and J gave up 5 bases; unmatched junction bases: 7. The CDR3 spans 14 residues. The CDR3 protein is CASSPAGEFETQYF. In nucleotides, the CDR3 is TGTGCCAGCAGTCCAGCGGGGGAGTTCGAGACCCAGTACTTC.

There are a few counts of this clonotype. The rearrangement joins TRBV2 to TRBJ2-3; D unclear. Trimming cost V 2 bases and J 2 bases, with 11 bases left between them. This CDR3 comprises 15 residues. Germline lookup yields CDR1 SNHLY and CDR2 FYNNEI. The CDR3, as DNA: TGTGCCAGCAGTGAACTGAGGCTTTCCACAGATACGCAGTATTTT. Translating gives CASSELRLSTDTQYF.

At least ten counts were recorded for this clonotype. The CDR3 here is CASSRWTGRYEQYV. The CDR3 DNA reads as TGTGCCAGCAGTAGGTGGACAGGGCGCTACGAGCAGTACGTC. V usage is TRBV6-1 and J usage is TRBJ2-7; 8 bases are a match to TRBD1. Germline CDR1 and CDR2: MNHNS and SASEGT. After removal of 5 bases from V and 3 bases from J, the junction contained 6 bases not matched to a gene. CDR3 size: 14 residues.

This clonotype was counted ten times or more. The chain carries TRBV4-3 and TRBJ2-2, with D perhaps assigned TRBD1 or TRBD2 (5 bases each). V lost 1 base and J lost 0, with 30 bases in between. Germline loops: CDR1 LGHNA, CDR2 YSLEER. CDR3 size: 23 residues. The CDR3, as DNA: TGCGCCAGCAGCCAAGTCCGAATTCGACCGGGACCCAGGAAACACCCGAACACCGGGGAGCTGTTTTTT. Residues: CASSQVRIRPGPRKHPNTGELFF.

This clonotype was seen ten or more times. J is TRBJ1-4 and V is TRBV5-6, with D possibly being TRBD1 (5 bases). V lost 6 bases, J lost 8 bases, and 17 bases lay in between. The germline gives CDR1 SGHDT, CDR2 YYEEEE. The CDR3 extends over 14 amino acids. CDR3 nucleotide sequence: TGTGCCAGCACCCACAGGATGGGGGGAGAAAAACTGTTTTTT. Residues: CASTHRMGGEKLFF. Complete variable domain (other parts from reference TRBV5-6 and TRBJ1-4): DAGVTQSPTHLIKTRGQQVTLRCSPKSGHDTVSWYQQALGQGPQFIFQYYEEEERQRGNFPDRFSGHQFPNYSSELNVNALLLGDSALYLCASTHRMGGEKLFFGSGTQLSVL.